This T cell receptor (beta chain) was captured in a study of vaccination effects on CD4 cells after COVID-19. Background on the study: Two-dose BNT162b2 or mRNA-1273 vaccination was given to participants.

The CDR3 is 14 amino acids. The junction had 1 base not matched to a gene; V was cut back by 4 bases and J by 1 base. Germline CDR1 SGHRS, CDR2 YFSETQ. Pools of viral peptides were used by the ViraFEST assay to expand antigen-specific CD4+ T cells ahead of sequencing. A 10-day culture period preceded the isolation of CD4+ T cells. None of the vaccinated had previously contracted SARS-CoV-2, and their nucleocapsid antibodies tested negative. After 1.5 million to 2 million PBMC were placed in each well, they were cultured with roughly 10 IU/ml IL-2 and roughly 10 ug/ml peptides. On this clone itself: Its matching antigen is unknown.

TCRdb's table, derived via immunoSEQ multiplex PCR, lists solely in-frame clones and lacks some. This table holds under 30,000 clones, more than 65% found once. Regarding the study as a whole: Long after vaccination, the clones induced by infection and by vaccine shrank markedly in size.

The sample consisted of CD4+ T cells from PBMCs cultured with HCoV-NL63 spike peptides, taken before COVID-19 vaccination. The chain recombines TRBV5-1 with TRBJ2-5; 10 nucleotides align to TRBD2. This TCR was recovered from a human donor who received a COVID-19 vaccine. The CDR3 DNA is TGCGCCAGCAGCCGACTAGCGGGCCAAGAGACCCAGTACTTC. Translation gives CASSRLAGQETQYF.